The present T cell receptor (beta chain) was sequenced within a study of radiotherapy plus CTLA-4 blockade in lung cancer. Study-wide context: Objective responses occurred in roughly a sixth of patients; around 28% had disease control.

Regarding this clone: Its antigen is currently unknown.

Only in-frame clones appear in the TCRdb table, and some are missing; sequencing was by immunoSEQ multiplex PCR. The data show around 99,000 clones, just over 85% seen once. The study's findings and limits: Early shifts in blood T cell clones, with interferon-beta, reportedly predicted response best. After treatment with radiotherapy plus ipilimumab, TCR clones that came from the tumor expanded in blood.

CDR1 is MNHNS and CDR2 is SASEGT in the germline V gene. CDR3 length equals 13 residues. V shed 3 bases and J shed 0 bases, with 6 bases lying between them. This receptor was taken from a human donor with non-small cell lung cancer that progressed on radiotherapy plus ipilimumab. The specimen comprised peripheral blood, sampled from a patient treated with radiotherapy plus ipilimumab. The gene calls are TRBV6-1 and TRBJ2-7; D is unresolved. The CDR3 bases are TGTGCCAGCAGTGAGACCTTCTCCTACGAGCAGTACTTC. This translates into CASSETFSYEQYF.